This passage covers 7 T cell receptor beta chains from one sample sequenced in a study of blood T cell repertoires in COVID-19. Assay used: immunoSEQ multiplex PCR; TCRdb lists only in-frame clones, some missing. The sample contains about 89,000 clones, 80% of which appear only once. Sequencing input: peripheral blood. The origin of the receptors is a woman older than 75 with acute or convalescent COVID-19.

This rearrangement joins TRBV5-5 to TRBJ2-1, with TRBD2 as a possible D gene (6 bases). V gave up 0 bases and J gave up 3 bases, with 7 bases separating them. The germline CDR1 and CDR2 sequences are SGHKS and YYEKEE (reference sequence). The CDR3 is 14 residues long. This chain's CDR3 is CASSLGGGYNEQFF. CDR3 nucleotides: TGTGCCAGCAGCTTGGGGGGAGGCTACAATGAGCAGTTCTTC.

This clone was seen a handful of times. This chain links TRBV4-2 with TRBJ2-7, with 12 bases identical to TRBD2. The germline gives CDR1 LGHNA, CDR2 YNFKEQ. CDR3 length equals 16 residues. V was pared by 4 bases and J by 2 bases, with 6 bases of the junction left unmatched. The CDR3 here is CASSPLAGGLAYEQYF. The CDR3 coding sequence is TGTGCCAGCAGCCCACTAGCGGGGGGCCTTGCCTACGAGCAGTACTTC.

V gene TRBV2 combines with J gene TRBJ1-2, with a possible D match to TRBD1 (5 bases). V gave up 8 bases and J gave up 3 bases, with 10 bases separating them. Germline V gene lookup returns CDR1 SNHLY and CDR2 FYNNEI. The CDR3 is 12 amino acids. CDR3 region: CASAGGDYGYTF. The CDR3 DNA reads as TGTGCCAGCGCGGGGGGGGACTATGGCTACACCTTC.

The gene calls are TRBV6-5 and TRBJ1-1, with D uncertain. In germline, CDR1 is MNHEY, CDR2 SVGAGI. The CDR3 covers 13 residues. Trimming cost V 0 bases and J 5 bases, with 7 bases left between them. The CDR3 sequence is CASSYSRLTEAFF. The DNA for the CDR3 is TGTGCCAGCAGTTACTCGCGATTAACTGAAGCTTTCTTT.

V is TRBV5-4 and J is TRBJ2-2; 8 bases are shared with TRBD1. CDR1 is SGHNT and CDR2 is YYREEE in the germline V gene (reference sequence). With V trimmed by 4 bases and J by 3 bases, 11 bases remained unmatched. The CDR3 has 17 amino acids. CDR3 residues: CASSKQTGAKYTGELFF. The CDR3 region has the DNA TGTGCCAGCAGCAAACAGACAGGGGCGAAATACACCGGGGAGCTGTTTTTT.

The chain recombines TRBV7-3 with TRBJ2-3, with D possibly TRBD1 on 5 matching bases. The germline V and J ends were trimmed by 4 bases and 1 base, with 6 bases remaining between them. Germline V gene data show CDR1 as SGHTA and CDR2 as FQGTGA. This CDR3 has 13 residues. The chain's CDR3 is CASSSTGTDTQYF. Here the CDR3 DNA reads TGTGCCAGCAGCTCGACAGGCACAGATACGCAGTATTTT.

This chain connects TRBV2 to TRBJ2-5, with 11 bases lining up with TRBD2. V shed 3 bases, J shed 3 bases, and the junction held 6 bases outside the gene matches. The germline V gene encodes CDR1 SNHLY and CDR2 FYNNEI. CDR3 length: 16 residues. CDR3 in amino acids: CASSEQGLAAKETQYF. The CDR3 DNA reads as TGTGCCAGCAGTGAGCAGGGACTAGCGGCTAAAGAGACCCAGTACTTC.